This T cell receptor (beta chain) was retrieved from a study of blood T cell repertoires in COVID-19. Looked up from germline, CDR1 is SQVTM and CDR2 is ANQGSEA. CDR3 length equals 15 residues. V dropped 2 bases and J dropped 3 bases, with 17 bases sitting between them. The method was immunoSEQ multiplex PCR; TCRdb's version includes in-frame clones alone and lacks a portion of them. The sample lists about 200,000 clones, approximately 86% occurring once. The source of this sequence is a woman younger than 45 who had been exposed to COVID-19. Material for sequencing was PBMCs or T cells enriched from blood (not recorded which). V is TRBV29-1 and J is TRBJ2-7; D perhaps matches TRBD1 (6 bases). CDR3 region: CSVELLDSAVYEQYF. As DNA, the CDR3 is TGCAGCGTTGAACTTTTGGACAGCGCTGTCTACGAGCAGTACTTC.